Listed below are T cell receptor beta chains from one sample, sequenced in a study of cytomegalovirus exposure and HLA in healthy donors. The repertoire was sequenced with immunoSEQ multiplex PCR; TCRdb's copy has only in-frame clones and lacks some. The table lists around 190,000 clones, 60% to 85% of them singletons, with roughly 1.6% in the top ten. The sequenced sample was PBMCs. The receptors come from a young woman in good health and CMV-seronegative. The CDR3 runs from the conserved cysteine through the conserved F or W. Fields, in order: clone size, V gene, J gene, D gene, CDR3 DNA, CDR3 protein. A D gene is named only where the DNA matches it firmly. Clone size is shown for a subset of rows, as once, few, many or a class of expanded clone.

size: NA; V: TRBV7-3; J: TRBJ2-1; D: NA; DNA: TGTGCCAGCAGCCCACTGAGACTCTCCTACAATGAGCAGTTCTTC; CDR3: CASSPLRLSYNEQFF
size: NA; V: TRBV7-8; J: TRBJ2-1; D: TRBD2; DNA: TGTGCCAGCAGCTTAGTGCGGGAGGGTTACAATGAGCAGTTCTTC; CDR3: CASSLVREGYNEQFF
size: few; V: TRBV7-2; J: TRBJ2-6; D: NA; DNA: TGTGCCAGCAGCTTAGCGGGCACCTCTGGGGCCAACGTCCTGACTTTC; CDR3: CASSLAGTSGANVLTF
size: NA; V: TRBV7-3; J: TRBJ1-2; D: NA; DNA: TGTGCCAGCAGCTTAACGTCGGGGAATGGCTACACCTTC; CDR3: CASSLTSGNGYTF
size: medium-sized; V: TRBV5-6; J: TRBJ2-1; D: TRBD2; DNA: TGTGCCAGCAGCCCGACTAGCGGGGAAGAGCAGTTCTTC; CDR3: CASSPTSGEEQFF
size: NA; V: TRBV15; J: TRBJ1-5; D: TRBD1; DNA: TGTGCCACCAGCAAAGGGGGCTTGGGCAATCAGCCCCAGCATTTT; CDR3: CATSKGGLGNQPQHF
size: NA; V: TRBV27; J: TRBJ2-7; D: NA; DNA: NA; CDR3: CASSLGTGAQYF
size: NA; V: TRBV15; J: TRBJ1-4; D: TRBD1; DNA: TGTGCCACCAGCAGAACTGCCGGGACAGTAGAAAAACTGTTTTTT; CDR3: CATSRTAGTVEKLFF
size: NA; V: TRBV4-1; J: TRBJ2-1; D: NA; DNA: TGCGCCAGCAGCCAGACCGGGACAACCTACAATGAGCAGTTCTTC; CDR3: CASSQTGTTYNEQFF
size: NA; V: TRBV9; J: TRBJ1-1; D: NA; DNA: TGTGCCAGCAGCGATACAGGCCCTGAAGCTTTCTTT; CDR3: CASSDTGPEAFF
size: NA; V: TRBV2; J: TRBJ2-7; D: TRBD2; DNA: TGTGCCAGCTGGACTAGCGGGAGTCGCGAGCAGTACTTC; CDR3: CASWTSGSREQYF
size: few; V: TRBV27; J: TRBJ2-7; D: TRBD2; DNA: TGTGCCAGCAGTTTAGCACTGGGGCGGGGGGGCCGTTTCGAGCAGTACTTC; CDR3: CASSLALGRGGRFEQYF
size: NA; V: TRBV21-1; J: TRBJ2-5; D: NA; DNA: TGTGCCAGCAGCACCCCGGGGGACAGTCAAGAGACCCAGTACTTC; CDR3: CASSTPGDSQETQYF
size: NA; V: TRBV5-1; J: TRBJ1-1; D: TRBD1; DNA: TGCGCCAGCAGCTTGGGGCCGGGACAGGTAAATGAAGCTTTCTTT; CDR3: CASSLGPGQVNEAFF
size: NA; V: TRBV19; J: TRBJ2-3; D: TRBD1; DNA: TGTGCCAGTACCGACAGGGACACAGATACGCAGTATTTT; CDR3: CASTDRDTDTQYF
size: NA; V: TRBV6-5; J: TRBJ2-7; D: TRBD1; DNA: TGTGCCAGCAGTGTGGACAGGGGGCCGTACGAGCAGTACTTC; CDR3: CASSVDRGPYEQYF
size: few; V: TRBV25-1; J: TRBJ1-4; D: NA; DNA: TGTGCCAGCAGTGAAGTGGGGGGATTCGAAAAACTGTTTTTT; CDR3: CASSEVGGFEKLFF
size: few; V: TRBV4-2; J: TRBJ2-1; D: TRBD1; DNA: TGTGCCAGCAGCCAAGGGCAGGGGGATTACAATGAGCAGTTCTTC; CDR3: CASSQGQGDYNEQFF
size: NA; V: TRBV28; J: TRBJ1-3; D: NA; DNA: TGTGCCAGCAGTTTTGCGGCCGGAAACACCATATATTTT; CDR3: CASSFAAGNTIYF
size: NA; V: TRBV19; J: TRBJ1-4; D: NA; DNA: TGTGCCAGTAGTATCCCGGACCCTGCGGGTGAAAAACTGTTTTTT; CDR3: CASSIPDPAGEKLFF
size: few; V: TRBV4-1; J: TRBJ2-1; D: NA; DNA: TGCGCCAGCAGCCAAGATATGACGACAGGTGGGGGGGGGCAGTTCTTC; CDR3: CASSQDMTTGGGGQFF
size: NA; V: TRBV12-5; J: TRBJ1-4; D: TRBD1; DNA: TGTGCTAGTGGTTACGGGGGACAGGCGGACAAAGCAACTAATGAAAAACTGTTTTTT; CDR3: CASGYGGQADKATNEKLFF
size: NA; V: TRBV2; J: TRBJ2-7; D: NA; DNA: TGTGCCAGCAGTGTCAGGGATCCCTACGAGCAGTACTTC; CDR3: CASSVRDPYEQYF
size: once; V: TRBV29-1; J: TRBJ2-1; D: NA; DNA: TGCAGCGTTGAGGGAGGCGCCTACAATGAGCAGTTCTTC; CDR3: CSVEGGAYNEQFF
size: NA; V: TRBV7-2; J: TRBJ2-1; D: TRBD1; DNA: TGTGCCAGCAGCCCGGGACAGGGCACACATGAGCAGTTCTTC; CDR3: CASSPGQGTHEQFF
size: NA; V: TRBV29-1; J: TRBJ1-2; D: TRBD1; DNA: TGCAGCGTTGAAACAGGGGCGAACTATGGCTACACCTTC; CDR3: CSVETGANYGYTF
size: NA; V: TRBV4-1; J: TRBJ1-2; D: TRBD1; DNA: TGCGCCAGCAGCCACGTTGGACAGGGGAGGGATGGCTACACCTTC; CDR3: CASSHVGQGRDGYTF